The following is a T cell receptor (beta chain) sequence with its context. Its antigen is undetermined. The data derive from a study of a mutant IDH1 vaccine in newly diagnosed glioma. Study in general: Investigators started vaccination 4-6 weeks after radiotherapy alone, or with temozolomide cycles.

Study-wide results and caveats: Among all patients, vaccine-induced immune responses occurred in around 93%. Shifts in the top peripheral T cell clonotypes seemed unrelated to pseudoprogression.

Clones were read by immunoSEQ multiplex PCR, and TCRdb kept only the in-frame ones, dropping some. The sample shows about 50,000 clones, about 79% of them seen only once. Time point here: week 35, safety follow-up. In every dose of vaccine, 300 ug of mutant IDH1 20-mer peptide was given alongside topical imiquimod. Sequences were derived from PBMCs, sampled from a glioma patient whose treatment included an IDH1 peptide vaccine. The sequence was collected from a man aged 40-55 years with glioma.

The CDR3, as DNA: TGTGCCAGTAGTATGTTGCGGGATCTGGAGACCCAGTACTTC. It codes for CASSMLRDLETQYF. The rearrangement uses TRBV19 and TRBJ2-5, with D possibly matching TRBD2 (6 bases). The germline V and J ends were trimmed by 3 bases and 5 bases, with 13 bases remaining between them. The CDR3 extends over 14 amino acids. CDR1 and CDR2 from the germline V gene are LNHDA and SQIVND (reference sequence).